This T cell receptor (beta chain) is from a study of control samples from healthy donors and cancer patients (dated by TCRdb to about 2020). After removal of 4 bases from V and 7 bases from J, the junction retains 7 bases not matched to a gene. The CDR3, from cysteine to phenylalanine, totals 14 residues. Just the 42-base CDR3 DNA is kept, in frame starting at base 1. The germline V gene (reference sequence) provides CDR1 SGHNT and CDR2 YYREEE. This clone has a single count. Its antigen is still unknown. No per-base quality is available; no much larger clone lies one base away. Receptor libraries were prepared by the immunoSEQ multiplex PCR assay. Not all clones reach the TCRdb copy of this immuneACCESS table, which keeps in-frame sequences only. Checked studies attribute under half of the gap to unresolved V genes and leave the rest unexplained. This sample lists roughly 190,000 clones; about 91% were detected once. Approximately 1.8% of the sample comes from the top ten.

The sequenced sample consisted of blood. This receptor was obtained from a man between 25 and 39 years old in good health. The chain links TRBV5-4 with TRBJ1-4; 7 bases in the junction line up with TRBD1. CDR3 sequence: CASSPRGGGEKLFF. The nucleotide sequence reads TGTGCCAGCAGCCCCAGAGGGGGCGGTGAAAAACTGTTTTTT.